The 18 T cell receptor beta chains in this list originate from one sample, sequenced in a study of radiotherapy plus CTLA-4 blockade in lung cancer. Sequencing used immunoSEQ multiplex PCR; TCRdb keeps in-frame clones, though not all of them. The sample shows 45,000 or so clones, less than 85% of them seen only once. The sequencing used peripheral blood, collected from a patient treated with radiotherapy plus ipilimumab. These receptors all come from a human donor with non-small cell lung cancer who had stable disease on radiotherapy plus ipilimumab.

The V gene is TRBV2, the J gene TRBJ2-7; no clear D. The CDR3 totals 15 residues. V gave up 0 bases and J gave up 0 bases, with 9 bases separating them. Germline CDR1 reads SNHLY; CDR2 reads FYNNEI. The CDR3 DNA reads TGTGCCAGCAGTGAAGCGACGGAAAGCTCCTACGAGCAGTACGTC. It is translated as CASSEATESSYEQYV.

The chain is built from TRBV30 and TRBJ1-4, with D unresolved. V lost 0 bases and J lost 7, with 6 bases in between. Germline values: CDR1 GTSNPN, CDR2 SVGIG (reference sequence). This CDR3 has 12 amino acids. The CDR3 coding sequence is TGTGCCTGGAGTGTACTAGGTGAAAAACTGTTTTTT. It encodes CAWSVLGEKLFF.

The J gene is TRBJ1-2, the V gene TRBV30; the D gene is possibly TRBD1 (5 bases). The germline V and J ends were trimmed by 0 bases and 0 bases, with 11 bases remaining between them. This CDR3 has 15 residues. Germline V lookup: CDR1 GTSNPN, CDR2 SVGIG (reference sequence). DNA for the CDR3: TGTGCCTGGAGTGTGGGGACTGCAGCTAACTATGGCTACACCTTC. Translation: CAWSVGTAANYGYTF.

The gene calls are TRBV7-9 and TRBJ2-7, with 12 nucleotides matching TRBD2. Germline V gene sequence: CDR1 SEHNR, CDR2 FQNEAQ (reference sequence). V gave up 2 bases and J gave up 2 bases; unmatched junction bases: 4. The CDR3 is 16 amino acids. The CDR3 region has the DNA TGTGCCAGCAGCTTACCATCTAGCGGGGGGGCCTACGAGCAGTACTTC. Translated, it gives CASSLPSSGGAYEQYF.

The genes are TRBV5-1 and TRBJ1-6; 10 nucleotides agree with TRBD1. The CDR3 consists of 17 residues. Germline values: CDR1 SGHRS, CDR2 YFSETQ. Germline trimming cut 3 bases from V and 3 bases from J; bases unmatched to any gene: 6. CDR3 in amino acids: CASSSRTGGFYNSPLHF. CDR3 coding DNA: TGCGCCAGCAGCTCTCGGACAGGGGGTTTCTATAATTCACCCCTCCACTTT.

This clone was observed once. The chain recombines TRBV7-2 with TRBJ1-6, with 9 bases aligning to TRBD1. There are 15 residues in the CDR3. The V and J ends lost 5 bases and 7 bases, in that order; junction bases with no gene match: 6. Germline CDR1 reads SGHTA; CDR2 reads FQGNSA. CDR3 protein: CASSLRGQGNSPLHF. The CDR3 region has the DNA TGTGCCAGCAGCCTCCGAGGACAGGGGAATTCACCCCTCCACTTT.

The chain employs TRBV18 and TRBJ1-1, with 12 bases lining up with TRBD1. The CDR3 has 14 residues. Germline CDR1 is KGHSH and CDR2 is LQKENI. V lost 3 bases to trimming and J lost 7 bases; unmatched junction nucleotides: 3. The CDR3 sequence: CASSPGTGGIEAFF. In nucleotides, the CDR3 is TGTGCCAGCTCACCTGGGACAGGGGGCATTGAAGCTTTCTTT.

This clone was seen only once. V gene TRBV5-1 combines with J gene TRBJ2-3; a weak D match, TRBD2 (7 bases). The CDR3 extends over 12 amino acids. Germline V gene data show CDR1 as SGHRS and CDR2 as YFSETQ. V dropped 7 bases and J dropped 8 bases, with 14 bases sitting between them. Here the CDR3 DNA reads TGCGCCAGCTACAGGGAGGGTGGTACGCAGTATTTT. This codes for CASYREGGTQYF.

This chain joins TRBV11-3 and TRBJ1-1; D remains unclear. The CDR3 spans 12 residues. Trimming removed 3 bases at V and 7 bases at J, with 9 bases between. The germline gives CDR1 SGHNT, CDR2 YENEEA. CDR3 in DNA: TGTGCCAGCAGCTTGCGGCAGAGTGAAGCTTTCTTT. It is translated as CASSLRQSEAFF.

CDR3 coding DNA: TGTGCCAGTAAGGATAGCAATCAGCCCCAGCATTTT. Translating it yields CASKDSNQPQHF. The chain uses TRBV19 and TRBJ1-5; D is unresolved. The germline gives CDR1 LNHDA, CDR2 SQIVND (reference sequence). The CDR3 is made up of 12 amino acids. Trimming cost V 7 bases and J 0 bases, with 4 bases left between them.

This clone was seen more than once but under ten times. This chain uses TRBV19 with TRBJ1-2, with 9 bases matching TRBD1. This CDR3 spans 16 amino acids. Germline CDR1 reads LNHDA; CDR2 reads SQIVND (reference sequence). Germline trimming cut 6 bases from V and 3 bases from J; bases unmatched to any gene: 11. The CDR3 loop reads CASRMTGTGIYYGYTF. The CDR3 DNA sequence: TGTGCCAGTAGAATGACCGGGACAGGGATTTACTATGGCTACACCTTC.

The genes are TRBV5-1 and TRBJ2-3; 7 bases align to TRBD1. Germline loops: CDR1 SGHRS, CDR2 YFSETQ. The CDR3 length is 16 residues. With 4 bases clipped from V and 0 bases from J, the junction kept 8 bases outside the gene matches. In nucleotides, the CDR3 is TGCGCCAGCAGCCTGTACGACAGGGCTAGCACAGATACGCAGTATTTT. This encodes CASSLYDRASTDTQYF.

This clone has just one count. This rearrangement joins TRBV12-5 to TRBJ2-3; a possible D gene is TRBD2 (6 bases). CDR1 and CDR2 (germline): LGHNT, FRNRAP. V was trimmed by 0 bases and J by 2 bases, leaving 15 bases between them. CDR3 length equals 17 residues. The CDR3 protein is CASGLVNGGDYTDTQYF. The DNA of the CDR3 is TGTGCTAGTGGTTTGGTAAATGGAGGGGATTACACAGATACGCAGTATTTT. The variable domain in full, with the rest retrieved from reference TRBV12-5 and TRBJ2-3, is DARVTQTPRHKVTEMGQEVTMRCQPILGHNTVFWYRQTMMQGLELLAYFRNRAPLDDSGMPKDRFSAEMPDATLATLKIQPSEPRDSAVYFCASGLVNGGDYTDTQYFGPGTRLTVL.

The chain is built from TRBV19 and TRBJ2-1; tentative D call: TRBD1 (6 bases). V lost 7 bases, J lost 3 bases, and 19 bases lay in between. Germline V CDR1 and CDR2: LNHDA, SQIVND (reference sequence). The CDR3 length is 16 residues. CDR3: CASMGDTRYFYNEQFF. For the CDR3, the DNA is TGTGCCAGTATGGGGGACACCCGTTACTTCTACAATGAGCAGTTCTTC.

V gene TRBV28 combines with J gene TRBJ1-6, with D uncertain. Germline V gene sequence: CDR1 MDHEN, CDR2 SYDVKM. Between the trimmed V and J ends, which lost 3 bases and 10 bases, there was a span of 19 bases. The CDR3 contains 16 residues. CDR3 sequence (DNA): TGTGCCAGCAGTTTCACCCTTGGGGTGTATGACTCACCCCTCCACTTT. Its translation: CASSFTLGVYDSPLHF.

The chain has TRBV30 and TRBJ2-7; TRBD2 might be the D (6 bases). The CDR3 covers 10 residues. V lost 5 bases and J lost 7, with 9 bases in between. Germline V lookup: CDR1 GTSNPN, CDR2 SVGIG (reference sequence). The CDR3: CAWGRREQYF. The CDR3 DNA reads TGTGCCTGGGGGAGGAGAGAGCAGTACTTC.

The chain combines TRBV29-1 with TRBJ1-1; D remains ambiguous. Germline lookup yields CDR1 SQVTM and CDR2 ANQGSEA. CDR3 length equals 10 residues. The germline V and J ends were trimmed by 4 bases and 4 bases, with 4 bases remaining between them. CDR3 sequence: CSVGVTEAFF. CDR3 coding DNA: TGCAGCGTTGGGGTCACTGAAGCTTTCTTT.

This chain connects TRBV2 to TRBJ2-1; 9 nucleotides line up with TRBD2. Germline V lookup: CDR1 SNHLY, CDR2 FYNNEI. The CDR3 extends over 12 amino acids. J gave up 14 bases and V 7 bases, and 9 bases lay outside the gene matches. CDR3: CASNRGGALEFF. The CDR3, as DNA: TGTGCCAGCAATCGCGGGGGGGCATTGGAGTTCTTC.